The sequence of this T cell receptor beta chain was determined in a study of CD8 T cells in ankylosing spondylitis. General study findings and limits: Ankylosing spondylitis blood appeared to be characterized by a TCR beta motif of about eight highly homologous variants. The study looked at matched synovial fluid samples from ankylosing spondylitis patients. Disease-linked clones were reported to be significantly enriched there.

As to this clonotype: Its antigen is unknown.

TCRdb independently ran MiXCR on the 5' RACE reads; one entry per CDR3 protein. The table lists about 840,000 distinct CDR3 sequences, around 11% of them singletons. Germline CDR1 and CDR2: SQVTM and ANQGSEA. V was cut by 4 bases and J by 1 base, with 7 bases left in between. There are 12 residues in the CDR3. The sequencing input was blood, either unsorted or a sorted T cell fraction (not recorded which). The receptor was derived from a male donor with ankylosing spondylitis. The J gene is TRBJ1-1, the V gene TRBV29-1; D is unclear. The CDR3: CSVGSGNTEAFF. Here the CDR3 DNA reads TGCAGCGTTGGGTCCGGGAACACTGAAGCTTTCTTT.